Listed below are T cell receptor beta chains from one sample, sequenced in a study of post-analysis software for immune sequencing data. From the PCR reads, TCRdb called clonotypes with MiXCR, one entry per CDR3 protein. The sample records a few hundred thousand distinct CDR3 sequences, about 40% being singletons. Sequencing input: blood. The receptor set was obtained from a girl aged 2 to 9 with multiple sclerosis. Each CDR3 is given with its conserved first and last residue. D genes are given only for firm matches. The size field is filled for only some rows; it gives once, few, many or a size class.

J	length	D	V	size	DNA	CDR3
TRBJ1-1	15	-	TRBV7-6	-	TGTGCCAGCAGCTCTTGGGCGGGGGCGAACACTGAAGCTTTCTTT	CASSSWAGANTEAFF
TRBJ2-5	19	-	TRBV7-2	once	TGTGCCAGCAGCCCGACCAAGACAGAGGCCCTCGGGAAACAAGAGACCCAGTACTTC	CASSPTKTEALGKQETQYF
TRBJ1-2	12	-	TRBV20-1	-	TGCTTAACTGGGGGCGCGAGGCTTGGCTACACCTTC	CLTGGARLGYTF
TRBJ1-5	14	TRBD1	TRBV5-1	-	TGCGCCAGCAGCTCAGGACAGGGTGATCAGCCCCAGCATTTT	CASSSGQGDQPQHF
TRBJ1-4	16	TRBD1	TRBV5-1	-	TGCGCCAGCAGCTCGCCACCGACAGGGGAAAATGAAAAACTGTTTTTT	CASSSPPTGENEKLFF
TRBJ2-1	15	-	TRBV7-3	few	TGTGCCAGCAGCTCGCCCGGGGAGGGGGCCAATGAGCAGTTCTTC	CASSSPGEGANEQFF
TRBJ1-4	13	-	TRBV28	-	TGTGCCAGCAGGACAGACACTAATGAAAAACTGTTTTTT	CASRTDTNEKLFF
TRBJ2-6	15	TRBD1	TRBV20-1	-	TGCAGCGCACGGGCAGGGGGTTCTGGGGCCAACGTCCTGACTTTC	CSARAGGSGANVLTF
TRBJ2-3	17	TRBD2	TRBV6-2/TRBV6-3	once	TGTGCCAGCAGAAGTACTACAGCGGGGGGGTACACAGATACGCAGTATTTT	CASRSTTAGGYTDTQYF
TRBJ1-5	13	-	TRBV4-1	-	TGCGCCAGCAGCCAAGAAAATAGGCAGCCCCAGCATTTT	CASSQENRQPQHF
TRBJ1-2	12	TRBD1	TRBV29-1	-	TGCAGCGTTACGACAGGGGGCGAAGGCTACACCTTC	CSVTTGGEGYTF
TRBJ1-2	14	-	TRBV5-1	-	TGCGCCAGCAGCCATTCGGACAGTTTCTATGGCTACACCTTC	CASSHSDSFYGYTF
TRBJ2-4	15	TRBD1	TRBV28	-	TGTGCCAGCACTTTACGACAGGGAGCCAAAAACATTCAGTACTTC	CASTLRQGAKNIQYF
TRBJ2-1	17	TRBD2	TRBV4-2	-	TGTGCCAGCAGCCAACCAGGGACTAGCGGGAGAGGGAATGAGCAGTTCTTC	CASSQPGTSGRGNEQFF
TRBJ1-2	13	-	TRBV10-3	few	TGTGCCATCAGTGACCCGCCTAACTATGGCTACACCTTC	CAISDPPNYGYTF
TRBJ2-1	16	TRBD2	TRBV11-2	-	TGTGCCAGCAGCTTAGGCCTAGCGGGAGTCTACAATGAGCAGTTCTTC	CASSLGLAGVYNEQFF
TRBJ2-5	16	TRBD2	TRBV10-3	-	TGTGCCATCAGTGAGGGGGCGGGGGGGATCCAAGAGATCCAGTACTTC	CAISEGAGGIQEIQYF
TRBJ2-7	15	TRBD1	TRBV13	few	TGTGCCAGCAGCTTCGGGACAGGGGATCCCTACGAGCAGTACTTC	CASSFGTGDPYEQYF
TRBJ2-1	14	-	TRBV4-1	-	TGCGCCAGCAGCCAAGTTAGTGGAGTAACTGAGCAGTTCTTC	CASSQVSGVTEQFF
TRBJ1-6	16	-	TRBV5-1	-	TGCGCCAGCAGCCTCGGCGGGACCTCCTATAATTCACCCCTCCACTTT	CASSLGGTSYNSPLHF
TRBJ2-3	16	TRBD2	TRBV7-3	few	TGTGCCAGCAGCAGCTCGGTAGCGGGAGGTATAGATACGCAGTATTTT	CASSSSVAGGIDTQYF
TRBJ2-4	12	TRBD1	TRBV6-5	-	TGTGCCGGCAGTGCAGGGGGCGACATTCAGTACTTC	CAGSAGGDIQYF
TRBJ2-3	18	TRBD2	TRBV11-2	-	TGTGCCAGCAGCTTAGAGCTAGCGGGGGGACGTAGCACAGATACGCAGTATTTT	CASSLELAGGRSTDTQYF
TRBJ2-7	15	TRBD1	TRBV12-3/TRBV12-4	-	TGTGCCAGCAGTTCCCGGACAGGGGTTAGGTCCGAGCAGTACTTC	CASSSRTGVRSEQYF
TRBJ2-1	16	-	TRBV7-2	-	TGTGCCAGCAGCTTCCTGGGGGGAAGCTCCTACAATGAGCAGTTCTTC	CASSFLGGSSYNEQFF
TRBJ2-2	17	-	TRBV7-2	-	TGTGCCAGCAGCTTAAGAACAGGATCTATGAACACCGGGGAGCTGTTTTTT	CASSLRTGSMNTGELFF
TRBJ2-1	16	-	TRBV10-1	-	TGCGCCACCCAACACGGGAGCTCCTTCCCCTACAATGAGCAGTTCTTC	CATQHGSSFPYNEQFF
TRBJ2-3	16	TRBD2	TRBV5-1	-	TGCGCCAGCAGCTTACTTAGCGGGAGAGCCACAGATACGCAGTATTTT	CASSLLSGRATDTQYF
TRBJ2-7	14	TRBD1	TRBV20-1	few	TGCAGTGCTAGCCGAGACAGGGGGCGACACGAGCAGTACTTC	CSASRDRGRHEQYF
TRBJ2-5	15	-	TRBV5-1	-	TGCGCCAGCAGCTTTCAGGGCCTACCTCAAGAGACCCAGTACTTC	CASSFQGLPQETQYF
TRBJ2-7	15	-	TRBV5-1	-	TGCGCCAGCAGCTTGCGGACCTGGGACACCGGGGAGCAGTACTTC	CASSLRTWDTGEQYF
TRBJ1-4	15	-	TRBV4-2	-	TGTGCCAGCAGCCAACCCGGACGGACCAGTGAAAAACTGTTTTTT	CASSQPGRTSEKLFF
TRBJ2-3	15	TRBD2	TRBV6-6	few	TGTGTCGGCAGTCAATGGGGGACTAGCCCAGATACGCAGTATTTT	CVGSQWGTSPDTQYF
TRBJ1-1	11	-	TRBV29-1	few	TGCAGCGCTAAGACGAACACTGAAGCTTTCTTT	CSAKTNTEAFF
TRBJ2-5	14	-	TRBV12-3/TRBV12-4	-	TGTGCCAGCAGTTTAGAAGGGGTTAAAGAGACCCAGTACTTC	CASSLEGVKETQYF
TRBJ1-5	15	-	TRBV20-1	-	TGCAGTGCTAAGATAAGGGGAAAGGGCAACCAGCCCCAGCATTTT	CSAKIRGKGNQPQHF
TRBJ2-1	16	-	TRBV20-1	-	TGCAGTGCCCGGAGTCTAAGGGATCCGCTTTACAATGAGCAGTTCTTC	CSARSLRDPLYNEQFF
TRBJ1-1	14	-	TRBV6-5	-	TGTGCCAGCAGTTACCGAGGAATGAACACTGAAGCTTTCTTT	CASSYRGMNTEAFF
TRBJ2-7	16	TRBD2	TRBV20-1	few	TGCAGTGCTAGAGTCAGCGCTAGCGGGGGAGGAGGCGAGCAGTACTTC	CSARVSASGGGGEQYF
TRBJ2-7	15	-	TRBV5-1	few	TGCGCCAGCAGCGACGGACGGACCAGTCCGCACGAGCAGTACTTC	CASSDGRTSPHEQYF
TRBJ2-6	19	TRBD2	TRBV12-5	once	TGTGCTAGTGGTTTGGCCCGGACTAGCGGGAGGACTGGGGCCAACGTCCTGACTTTC	CASGLARTSGRTGANVLTF
TRBJ2-5	14	TRBD2	TRBV28	few	TGTGCCAGCAGTTCACCGGGGAGGGGAGAGACCCAGTACTTC	CASSSPGRGETQYF
TRBJ2-5	16	TRBD2	TRBV10-3	-	TGTGCCGTCAGCCCCGGACTAGCGGGGGGCCAAGAGACCCAGTACTTC	CAVSPGLAGGQETQYF
TRBJ2-3	18	TRBD1	TRBV11-2	-	TGTGCCAGCAGCATGGGGACAGGGGCCTACGATAGCACAGATACGCAGTATTTT	CASSMGTGAYDSTDTQYF
TRBJ2-3	15	TRBD2	TRBV29-1	few	TGCAGCGTCAAAATCGGGACTAGCGGCACAGATACGCAGTATTTT	CSVKIGTSGTDTQYF
TRBJ2-3	15	TRBD2	TRBV6-2/TRBV6-3	few	TGTGCCAGCAAACATAGCGGGGGGGGCCCAGATACGCAGTATTTT	CASKHSGGGPDTQYF
TRBJ2-3	16	-	TRBV27	-	TGTGCCAGCAGTTTCTATGGGGGTGGCAGCACAGATACGCAGTATTTT	CASSFYGGGSTDTQYF
TRBJ1-5	17	-	TRBV28	-	TGTGCCAGCAGTCCGCTCCTTCCAGTTCATAGCAATCAGCCCCAGCATTTT	CASSPLLPVHSNQPQHF
TRBJ2-7	13	TRBD1	TRBV29-1	few	TGCAGCGTTCTCAACAGGGGAAGTTACGAGCAGTACTTC	CSVLNRGSYEQYF
TRBJ2-7	15	-	TRBV7-9	few	TGTGCCAGCAGCTTACTCGTCGACAGAACCTACGAGCAGTACTTC	CASSLLVDRTYEQYF
TRBJ2-7	14	-	TRBV5-1	-	TGCGCCAGCAGCTTGGGGCAGCCAGGCTACGAGCAGTACTTC	CASSLGQPGYEQYF
TRBJ1-5	17	-	TRBV29-1	few	TGCAGCGCCCCATGGATCGGGGGGTTGGGGAGCAATCAGCCCCAGCATTTT	CSAPWIGGLGSNQPQHF
TRBJ2-7	15	-	TRBV7-2	once	TGTGCCAGCAGCTTAGCGAAGGGACGGATCTACGAGCAGTACTTC	CASSLAKGRIYEQYF
TRBJ1-6	16	-	TRBV10-3	few	TGTGCCATCAGGAGGACGCCGCTTAAAGGAAATTCACCCCTCCACTTT	CAIRRTPLKGNSPLHF
TRBJ1-1	13	TRBD1	TRBV27	-	TGTGCCAGTAACGCAGGGGGGAACACTGAAGCTTTCTTT	CASNAGGNTEAFF
TRBJ2-7	13	-	TRBV6-6	-	TGTGCCAGCAGTTATATTGGCTCCTACGAGCAGTACTTC	CASSYIGSYEQYF
TRBJ2-7	16	-	TRBV7-9	-	TGTGCCAGCAGCTTAGTGACAGGCAGCTCCTACAATGAGCAGTACTTC	CASSLVTGSSYNEQYF
TRBJ2-1	13	-	TRBV2	-	TGTGCCAGCAGTTCCCGACTGTACAATGAGCAGTTCTTC	CASSSRLYNEQFF
TRBJ2-3	14	-	TRBV29-1	few	TGCAGCGCTGACCCGGGGCCTAGCACAGATACGCAGTATTTT	CSADPGPSTDTQYF